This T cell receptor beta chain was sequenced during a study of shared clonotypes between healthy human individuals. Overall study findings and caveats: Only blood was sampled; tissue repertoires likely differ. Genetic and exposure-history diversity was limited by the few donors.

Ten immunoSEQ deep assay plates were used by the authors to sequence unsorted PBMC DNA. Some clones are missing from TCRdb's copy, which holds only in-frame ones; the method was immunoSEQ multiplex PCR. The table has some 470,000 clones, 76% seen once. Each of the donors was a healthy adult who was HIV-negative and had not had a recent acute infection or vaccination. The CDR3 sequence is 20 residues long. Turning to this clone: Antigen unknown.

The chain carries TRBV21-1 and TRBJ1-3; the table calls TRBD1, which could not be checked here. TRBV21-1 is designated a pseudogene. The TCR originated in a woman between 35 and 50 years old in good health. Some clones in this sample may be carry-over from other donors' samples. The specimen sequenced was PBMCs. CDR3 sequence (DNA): TGTGCCAGCAGGCAGGGGTGCCTCGCCGCGCGACTCGACTCTGGAAACACCATATATTTT. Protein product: CASRQGCLAARLDSGNTIYF.